This entry lists 6 T cell receptor beta chains sequenced from one sample in a study of post-analysis software for immune sequencing data (dated by TCRdb to about 2015). Overall study results and their limits: Significantly higher frequencies in patients than in controls were found for roughly 5 TRBV segments, including TRBV5-6, TRBV5-1 and TRBV20-1.

Library construction relied on PCR. Sequencing instrument: Illumina HiSeq 2500. Unique molecular identifiers were incorporated into TCR beta cDNA libraries to reduce PCR and sequencing biases. Starting from the raw public reads, TCRdb applied fastp trimming at Q25, assembled clones with MiXCR and retained in-frame beta chains. A single entry per CDR3 protein holds the most common genes and DNA from its merged rows. The table for this sample lists 170,000 or so distinct CDR3 sequences; approximately 28% of them were counted only once. Jointly, the top ten make up about 1.6% of the sample. The antigens these receptors bind are not known. Sequences were obtained from blood. Receptors originate from a girl under 18 with multiple sclerosis.

The table lists this clonotype with a count of one. The chain couples TRBV6-1 to TRBJ2-1; possibly TRBD2 for D (6 bases). The germline CDR1 and CDR2 sequences are MNHNS and SASEGT. This CDR3 is built from 15 residues. Trimming cost V 0 bases and J 6 bases, with 12 bases left between them. CDR3 protein: CASSEARETCNEQFF. The CDR3 nucleotides read TGTGCCAGCAGTGAAGCGCGGGAAACCTGCAATGAGCAGTTCTTC.

In this sample, this clonotype turned up a few times. The rearrangement joins TRBV4-2 to TRBJ2-1, with TRBD2 identical over 9 bases. V lost 1 base and J lost 0; bases outside the gene matches: 13. CDR3 length equals 20 residues. Per the germline V gene, CDR1 is LGHNA and CDR2 is YNFKEQ. The CDR3: CASSQVFADEAGGSYNEQFF. As DNA, the CDR3 is TGTGCCAGCAGCCAAGTCTTTGCGGACGAAGCGGGAGGCTCCTACAATGAGCAGTTCTTC.

The J gene is TRBJ1-1, the V gene TRBV21-1; TRBD1, as called in the table, went unchecked against the DNA. TRBV21-1 is labeled a pseudogene. This CDR3 has 13 amino acids. The CDR3 spells CASTLIRGTEAFF. As DNA, the CDR3 is TGTGCCAGCACCCTTATCCGGGGAACTGAAGCTTTCTTT.

This clonotype was seen only a few times. The rearrangement links TRBV18 to TRBJ1-1; D may be TRBD1 (6 bases). This CDR3 contains 15 residues. V lost 2 bases and J lost 4, with 14 bases in between. The V gene's germline CDR1 is KGHSH and CDR2 LQKENI. The chain's CDR3 is CASSPGGPLATEAFF. Written as DNA, the CDR3 is TGTGCCAGCTCACCAGGGGGGCCGCTTGCCACTGAAGCTTTCTTT.

This clonotype was seen repeatedly, ten times or more. The gene calls are TRBV27 and TRBJ2-1, with TRBD2 matching over 8 bases. Trimming removed 2 bases from V and 6 bases from J; junction bases left unmatched: 6. Germline-derived CDR1 and CDR2 are MNHEY and SMNVEV (reference sequence). This CDR3 comprises 15 residues. This CDR3 is CASSLIAGTVNEQFF. The CDR3 DNA sequence: TGTGCCAGCAGTTTAATAGCGGGAACGGTCAATGAGCAGTTCTTC.

The chain carries TRBV11-1 and TRBJ2-1; D is ambiguous. The CDR3 runs 15 residues. Germline lookup yields CDR1 SGHAT and CDR2 FQDESV (reference sequence). Trimming removed 3 bases at V and 3 bases at J, with 12 bases between. The CDR3 DNA is TGTGCCAGCAGCTTCTCTTCCGCGAACTACAATGAGCAGTTCTTC. Its translation: CASSFSSANYNEQFF.